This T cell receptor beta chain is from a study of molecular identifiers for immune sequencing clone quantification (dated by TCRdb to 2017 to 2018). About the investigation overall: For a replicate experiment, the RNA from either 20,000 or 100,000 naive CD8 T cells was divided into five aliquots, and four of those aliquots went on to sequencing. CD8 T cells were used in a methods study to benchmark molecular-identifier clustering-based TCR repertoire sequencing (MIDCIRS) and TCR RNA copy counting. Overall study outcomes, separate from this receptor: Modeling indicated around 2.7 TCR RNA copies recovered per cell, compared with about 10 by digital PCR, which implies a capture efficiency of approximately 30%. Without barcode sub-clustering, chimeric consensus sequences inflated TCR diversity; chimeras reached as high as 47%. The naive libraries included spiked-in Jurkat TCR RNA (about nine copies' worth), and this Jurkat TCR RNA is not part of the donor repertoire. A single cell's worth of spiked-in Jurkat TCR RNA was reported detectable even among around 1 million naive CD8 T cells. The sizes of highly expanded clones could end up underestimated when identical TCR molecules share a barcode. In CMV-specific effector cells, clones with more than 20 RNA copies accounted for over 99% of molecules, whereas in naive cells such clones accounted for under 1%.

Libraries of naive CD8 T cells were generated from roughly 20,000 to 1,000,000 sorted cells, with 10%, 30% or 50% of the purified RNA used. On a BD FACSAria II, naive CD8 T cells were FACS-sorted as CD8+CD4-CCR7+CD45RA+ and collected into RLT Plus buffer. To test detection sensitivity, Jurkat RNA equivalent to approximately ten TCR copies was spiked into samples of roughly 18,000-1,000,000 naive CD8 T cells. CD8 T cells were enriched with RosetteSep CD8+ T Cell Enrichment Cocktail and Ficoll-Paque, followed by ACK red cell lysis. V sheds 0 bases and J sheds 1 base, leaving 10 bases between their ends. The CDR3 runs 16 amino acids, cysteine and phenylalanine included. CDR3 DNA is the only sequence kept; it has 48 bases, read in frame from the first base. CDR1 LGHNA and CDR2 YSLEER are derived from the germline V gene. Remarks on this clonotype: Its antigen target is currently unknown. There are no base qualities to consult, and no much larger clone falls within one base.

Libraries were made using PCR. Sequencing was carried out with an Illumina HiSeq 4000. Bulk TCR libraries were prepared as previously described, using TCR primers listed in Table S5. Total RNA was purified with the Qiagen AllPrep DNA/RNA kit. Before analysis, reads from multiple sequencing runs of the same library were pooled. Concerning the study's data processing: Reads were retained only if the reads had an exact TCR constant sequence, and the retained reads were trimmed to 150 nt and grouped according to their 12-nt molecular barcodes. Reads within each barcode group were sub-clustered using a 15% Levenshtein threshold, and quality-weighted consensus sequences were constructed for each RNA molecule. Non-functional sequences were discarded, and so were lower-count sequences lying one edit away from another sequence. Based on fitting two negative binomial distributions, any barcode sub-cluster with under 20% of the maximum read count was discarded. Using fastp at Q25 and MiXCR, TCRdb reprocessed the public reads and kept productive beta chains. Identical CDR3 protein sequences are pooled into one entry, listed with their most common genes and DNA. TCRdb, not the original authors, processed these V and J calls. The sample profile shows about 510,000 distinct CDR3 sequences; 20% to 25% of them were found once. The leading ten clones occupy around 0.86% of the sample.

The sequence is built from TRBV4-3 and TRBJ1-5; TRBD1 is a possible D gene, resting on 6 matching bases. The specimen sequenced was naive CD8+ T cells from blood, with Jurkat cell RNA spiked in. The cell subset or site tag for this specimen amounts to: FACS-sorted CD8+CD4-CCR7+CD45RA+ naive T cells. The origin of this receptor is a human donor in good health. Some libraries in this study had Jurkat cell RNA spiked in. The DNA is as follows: TGCGCCAGCAGCCAAGATCGAGGACAGAGCAATCAGCCCCAGCATTTT. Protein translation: CASSQDRGQSNQPQHF.